Following are 16 T cell receptor beta chains from one sample sequenced in a study of shared clonotypes between healthy human individuals. Sequenced by immunoSEQ multiplex PCR; TCRdb stores in-frame clones only, minus some. Altogether a few million clones are present, just over 90% being singletons, with the ten largest covering roughly 0.13%. The sequenced sample was naive CD4+ T cells sorted from blood. Regarding subset: CD45RA+ positively selected. These receptors were obtained from a man aged 18 to 35 in good health.

The chain is built from TRBV28 and TRBJ1-1, with D tentatively TRBD1 (6 bases). The ends were cut back, 7 bases at V and 11 bases at J, with 14 bases in the middle. In germline, CDR1 is MDHEN, CDR2 SYDVKM. The CDR3 extends over 11 amino acids. The CDR3 DNA follows: TGTGCCAGCACCGCGGGGGGCTACGCTTTCTTT. This encodes CASTAGGYAFF.

The chain is built from TRBV9 and TRBJ2-3, with 14 bases lining up with TRBD2. J was trimmed by 6 bases and V by 4 bases; bases with no gene match: 7. The germline V gene encodes CDR1 SGDLS and CDR2 YYNGEE. The length of the CDR3 is 16 residues. CDR3 residues: CASSPGTSGGGDTQYF. Here the CDR3 DNA reads TGTGCCAGCAGCCCAGGGACTAGCGGGGGTGGGGATACGCAGTATTTT.

This clone came up once. This sequence joins TRBV30 and TRBJ1-1; D remains unclear. V was trimmed by 0 bases and J by 4 bases, leaving 12 bases between them. The CDR3 covers 14 residues. CDR1 is GTSNPN, CDR2 SVGIG, per germline (reference sequence). In DNA form, the CDR3 reads TGTGCCTGGAGTGTAATACGGATTGGCACTGAAGCTTTCTTT. Translated, it gives CAWSVIRIGTEAFF.

The gene calls are TRBV2 and TRBJ2-7; perhaps TRBD2 as D (6 bases). The length of the CDR3 is 14 residues. V lost 2 bases to trimming and J lost 2 bases, with 10 bases between them. Germline V gives CDR1 SNHLY, CDR2 FYNNEI. The CDR3 protein is CASSEQGGPYEQYF. The CDR3 coding sequence is TGTGCCAGCAGTGAACAGGGAGGTCCCTACGAGCAGTACTTC.

This clone was recorded only once. This sequence joins TRBV5-4 and TRBJ2-5, with 9 positions matching TRBD1. V was pared by 2 bases and J by 1 base, with 6 bases of the junction left unmatched. The CDR3 is 16 amino acids. Germline-derived CDR1 and CDR2 are SGHNT and YYREEE (reference sequence). CDR3 amino acids: CASSFPGQGFQETQYF. Here the CDR3 DNA reads TGTGCCAGCAGCTTTCCGGGACAGGGCTTCCAAGAGACCCAGTACTTC.

V usage is TRBV6-5 and J usage is TRBJ2-7; TRBD1 might be the D (6 bases). Trimming removed 5 bases from V and 2 bases from J, with 10 bases in between. Germline CDR1 and CDR2: MNHEY and SVGAGI. The CDR3 has 13 amino acids. CDR3 region: CASSKTGAYEQYF. In DNA, the CDR3 is TGTGCCAGCAGTAAGACAGGTGCCTACGAGCAGTACTTC.

The chain combines TRBV18 with TRBJ1-5; D is unresolved. Germline V CDR1 and CDR2: KGHSH, LQKENI. Trimming removed 8 bases at V and 0 bases at J, with 14 bases between. The CDR3 runs to 15 residues. The CDR3 DNA is TGTGCCAGCACCACAGACACAAATAGCAATCAGCCCCAGCATTTT. Encoded protein: CASTTDTNSNQPQHF.

J is TRBJ1-1 and V is TRBV5-1; no clear D gene. Germline CDR1 reads SGHRS; CDR2 reads YFSETQ. The CDR3 is 18 amino acids. V lost 0 bases and J lost 0, with 18 bases in between. In DNA, the CDR3 is TGCGCCAGCAGCTTGGCAGTAGGAAAGTCCTTGGTGAACACTGAAGCTTTCTTT. Protein: CASSLAVGKSLVNTEAFF.

Regarding this clone: Other DNA sequences of this sample code for an identical CDR3. The chain has TRBV6-5 and TRBJ2-2; TRBD2 matches at 12 bases. Germline V CDR1 and CDR2: MNHEY, SVGAGI. With 8 bases clipped from V and 2 bases from J, the junction kept 3 bases outside the gene matches. CDR3 length equals 15 residues. The CDR3 DNA reads TGTGCCAGCTCTAGCGGGGGGGTTAACACCGGGGAGCTGTTTTTT. Its translation is CASSSGGVNTGELFF.

The rearrangement links TRBV5-5 to TRBJ2-1; D perhaps matches TRBD2 (7 bases). The germline gives CDR1 SGHKS, CDR2 YYEKEE (reference sequence). The CDR3 length is 15 residues. Trimming removed 6 bases at V and 2 bases at J, with 15 bases between. The CDR3 region is CASTRGAGAYNEQFF. The CDR3 nucleotides are TGTGCCAGCACCCGGGGGGCGGGGGCCTACAATGAGCAGTTCTTC.

The V and J genes are TRBV7-2 and TRBJ2-3, with D hard to call. V was cut by 2 bases and J by 0 bases, with 9 bases left in between. The germline V gene encodes CDR1 SGHTA and CDR2 FQGNSA. The CDR3 has 15 amino acids. The CDR3 DNA follows: TGTGCCAGCAGCTTAATCAACGAGAGCACAGATACGCAGTATTTT. It yields the protein CASSLINESTDTQYF.

V usage is TRBV7-6 and J usage is TRBJ2-2; possibly TRBD1 for D (6 bases). The V gene's germline CDR1 is SGHVS and CDR2 FNYEAQ. V shed 4 bases and J shed 0 bases, with 12 bases lying between them. The CDR3 has 16 residues. CDR3 residues: CASSYAGTPNTGELFF. In nucleotides, the CDR3 is TGTGCCAGCAGCTATGCCGGGACACCGAACACCGGGGAGCTGTTTTTT.

As DNA, the CDR3 is TGCGCCAGCAGCTCTGGTCCCGAAGCGATTGATGAGCAGTTCTTC. Encoded protein: CASSSGPEAIDEQFF. This chain connects TRBV5-1 to TRBJ2-1; D remains unclear. The CDR3 covers 15 residues. Trimming pared 3 bases from V and 8 bases from J, leaving 18 bases between. Germline CDR1 reads SGHRS; CDR2 reads YFSETQ.

This clone was seen just once. The chain joins TRBV18 to TRBJ2-2; no firm D call. Trimming left V 3 bases short and J 6 bases short, with 17 bases between. There are 16 residues in the CDR3. Germline CDR1 reads KGHSH; CDR2 reads LQKENI. Here the CDR3 reads CASSPTHSARAGELFF. CDR3 nucleotides: TGTGCCAGCTCACCGACCCACAGCGCTAGAGCCGGGGAGCTGTTTTTT.

This chain joins TRBV6-5 and TRBJ1-5; TRBD1 matches 7 bases. Trimming cost V 2 bases and J 7 bases; bases outside gene matches: 5. Germline V gene sequence: CDR1 MNHEY, CDR2 SVGAGI. There are 14 residues in the CDR3. In nucleotides, the CDR3 is TGTGCCAGCAGTTACGCACAGGGGACCCAGCCCCAGCATTTT. It yields the protein CASSYAQGTQPQHF.

This chain connects TRBV4-3 to TRBJ1-1; 7 nucleotides agree with TRBD1. V lost 4 bases to trimming and J lost 4 bases; unmatched junction nucleotides: 15. CDR1 and CDR2 (germline): LGHNA, YSLEER. This CDR3 has 17 residues. Here the CDR3 DNA reads TGCGCCAGCAGCCCCCGCCCCGGGACAGAGTTAGGCACTGAAGCTTTCTTT. As protein: CASSPRPGTELGTEAFF.